This T cell receptor (beta chain) is drawn from a study of blood T cell repertoires in COVID-19. Overall study context: Donors in the United States, Italy and Spain gave samples during acute or convalescent COVID-19. PBMCs, B-cell-depleted T cells, or T cells were the source of the cDNA or gDNA that made up the material.

From germline, CDR1 is DFQATT and CDR2 SNEGSKA (reference sequence). V lost 3 bases to trimming and J lost 5 bases, with 13 bases between them. The CDR3 contains 13 residues. Authors' processing steps: Amplified reference gene primers provided the basis for estimating nucleated cell counts. Profiling relied on immunoSEQ multiplex PCR, and the TCRdb table lists in-frame clones only, not all of them. V, J and clone size were drawn from that table, and D and trimming were deduced from the DNA. Here the sample spans some 90,000 clones, 80% being singletons. Sequenced material: peripheral blood. This clonotype was sampled from a woman between 70 and 85 years old with acute or convalescent COVID-19. The J gene is TRBJ2-5, the V gene TRBV20-1; D might be TRBD1 (6 bases). CDR3 amino acids: CSASAGASETQYF. In nucleotides, the CDR3 is TGCAGTGCTAGTGCAGGGGCTAGCGAGACCCAGTACTTC.